This T cell receptor (beta chain) comes out of a study of shared clonotypes between healthy human individuals. This CDR3 spans 12 amino acids. Per the germline V gene, CDR1 is GTSNPN and CDR2 is SVGIG (reference sequence). V dropped 5 bases and J dropped 0 bases, with 5 bases sitting between them. Each of the donors was a healthy adult who was HIV-negative and had not had a recent acute infection or vaccination. Adult Caucasians living in Nashville, Tennessee made up all of the donors. Clones were sequenced by immunoSEQ multiplex PCR, and TCRdb holds only the in-frame ones, with some missing. This sample has about 480,000 clones, with about 75% found just once.

Sequencing input: PBMCs. The clonotype was recovered from a woman aged 40 to 49 in good health. Some clones in this sample may be carry-over from other donors' samples. V is TRBV30 and J is TRBJ1-3; no clear D gene. This CDR3 reads CAWLASGNTIYF. Here the CDR3 DNA reads TGTGCCTGGCTCGCCTCTGGAAACACCATATATTTT.